This T cell receptor beta chain is drawn from a study of human T cells and chemical hapten exposure. Study-level findings and limits: Expanded TCR sets contained significantly more large CDR3 similarity clusters than controls.

Time point here: patch test 2, 6 weeks after DPC sensitization. Described treatment: therapeutic diphenylcyclopropenone sensitization with weekly scalp DPC. Total RNA was isolated from unfractionated whole blood. This clonotype was observed a few times. The antigen is unknown. The CDR3 length is 16 residues. Germline CDR1 reads DFQATT; CDR2 reads SNEGSKA (reference sequence). Trimming removed 0 bases from V and 1 base from J, with 12 bases in between. Unique molecular identifiers were linked by the library to individual cDNA molecules. In the original processing: A typical sample had roughly 96,000 TCRs, with about 20,000 to 690,600 overall. In TCRdb, the RACE reads were re-called with MiXCR into one record per CDR3 protein. None of the V and J calls come from the authors' own analysis; TCRdb made them. The profile shows 110,000 or so distinct CDR3 sequences, 9% to 9.5% of them singletons.

The input for sequencing was whole blood, taken in connection with sensitization to the hapten diphenylcyclopropenone (DPC). V usage is TRBV20-1 and J usage is TRBJ2-2; maybe TRBD1 (5 bases). The TCR was taken from a woman aged 40 to 55 with alopecia areata. Some clones in this sample may be carry-over from other donors' samples. CDR3 in amino acids: CSARDPRVGNTGELFF. The CDR3 coding sequence is TGCAGTGCTAGAGATCCCAGGGTTGGGAACACCGGGGAGCTGTTTTTT.